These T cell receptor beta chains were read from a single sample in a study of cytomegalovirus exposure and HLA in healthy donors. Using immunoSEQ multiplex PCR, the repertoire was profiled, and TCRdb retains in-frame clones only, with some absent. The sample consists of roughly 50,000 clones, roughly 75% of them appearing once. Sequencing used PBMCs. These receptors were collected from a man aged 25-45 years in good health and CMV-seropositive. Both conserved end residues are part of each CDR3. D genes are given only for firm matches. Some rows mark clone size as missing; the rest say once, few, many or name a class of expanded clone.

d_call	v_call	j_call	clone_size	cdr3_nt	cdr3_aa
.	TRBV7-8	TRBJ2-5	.	TGTGCCAGCAGCTTTACAGATTACGTGTACCAAGAGACCCAGTACTTC	CASSFTDYVYQETQYF
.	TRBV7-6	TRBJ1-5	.	TGTGCCAGCAGAACTCAACGACAGAATCAGCCCCAGCATTTT	CASRTQRQNQPQHF
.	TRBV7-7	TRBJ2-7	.	TGTGCCACCGCCCCGGCGGGGCTCTCCTACGAGCAGTACTTC	CATAPAGLSYEQYF
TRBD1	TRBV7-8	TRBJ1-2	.	TGTGCCAGCAGCTTAATATTCGCAGGGGGCGTTGGCTACACCTTC	CASSLIFAGGVGYTF
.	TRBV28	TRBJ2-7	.	TGTGCCAGCTCCCTAGGGGACTACGAGCAGTACTTC	CASSLGDYEQYF
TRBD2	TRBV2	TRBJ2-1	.	TGTGCCAGCTCGTGGACTAGCGGGGGAAATGAGCAGTTCTTC	CASSWTSGGNEQFF
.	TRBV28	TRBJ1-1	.	TGTGCCAGCAGTCTAGTTTCGAACACTGAAGCTTTCTTT	CASSLVSNTEAFF
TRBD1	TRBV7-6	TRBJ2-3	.	TGTGCCAGCAGCTTAGGGCCGGGACAGGGCACAGATACGCAGTATTTT	CASSLGPGQGTDTQYF
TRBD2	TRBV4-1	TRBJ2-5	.	TGCGCCAGCAGCGGACTAGCGGGGGAACAAGAGACCCAGTACTTC	CASSGLAGEQETQYF
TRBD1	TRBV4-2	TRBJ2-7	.	TGTGCCAGCAGCCAACTACAGGGGTCCTCCTACGAGCAGTACTTC	CASSQLQGSSYEQYF
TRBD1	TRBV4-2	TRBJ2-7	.	TGTGCCAGCAGCCCCTCCCCTTCGGGACAGGGTGTCCACGAGCAGTACTTC	CASSPSPSGQGVHEQYF
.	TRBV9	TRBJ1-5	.	TGTGCCAGCAGCCCTCGAGGGGGGGATCAGCCCCAGCATTTT	CASSPRGGDQPQHF
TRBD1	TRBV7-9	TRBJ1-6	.	TGTGCCAGCAGCTCCGACAGGGAAGGGTCACCCCTCCACTTT	CASSSDREGSPLHF
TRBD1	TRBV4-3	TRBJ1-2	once	TGCGCCAGCAGCCAAGATAGAGTACAGGGGGCCATCTATGGCTACACCTTC	CASSQDRVQGAIYGYTF
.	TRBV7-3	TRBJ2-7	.	TGTGCCAGCAGCTTAACGTCGGCAGGTAGCTACGAGCAGTACTTC	CASSLTSAGSYEQYF
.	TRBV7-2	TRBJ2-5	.	TGTGCCAGCAGCTTAGGAGGGGGGGGGCAAGAGACCCAGTACTTC	CASSLGGGGQETQYF
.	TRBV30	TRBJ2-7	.	TGTGCCTTAACCGGGACTTACGCCTCCTACGAGCAGTACTTC	CALTGTYASYEQYF
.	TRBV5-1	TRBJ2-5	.	TGCGCCAGCAGCTTGGCCGGGGTGGAGACCCAGTACTTC	CASSLAGVETQYF
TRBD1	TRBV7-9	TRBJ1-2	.	TGTGCCAGCAGCTATTTATCCGGACAGGGGACCTATGGCTACACCTTC	CASSYLSGQGTYGYTF
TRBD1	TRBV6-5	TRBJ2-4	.	TGTGCCAGCATCGGGACAGGGGGAACCAAAAACATTCAGTACTTC	CASIGTGGTKNIQYF
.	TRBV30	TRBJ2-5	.	TGTGCCTGGAGCCCGCAAGGAGGAGGGACCCAGTACTTC	CAWSPQGGGTQYF
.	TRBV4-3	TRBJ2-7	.	TGCGCCAGCAGCCAAGAATCCCCAGGGCCCTACGAGCAGTACTTC	CASSQESPGPYEQYF
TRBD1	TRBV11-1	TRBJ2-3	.	TGTGCCAGCAGCACACACACCGGGTGGACAGGAGATAGCACAGATACGCAGTATTTT	CASSTHTGWTGDSTDTQYF
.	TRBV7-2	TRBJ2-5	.	TGTGCCAGCAGCCCAACCCGGTACCAAGAGACCCAGTACTTC	CASSPTRYQETQYF
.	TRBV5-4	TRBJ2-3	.	TGTGCCAGCAGGCCGGGGGGCCTAAGCGGTAGCACAGATACGCAGTATTTT	CASRPGGLSGSTDTQYF
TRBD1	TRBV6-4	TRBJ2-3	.	TGTGCCAGCAGTGGACAGGGGGCGAGCACAGATACGCAGTATTTT	CASSGQGASTDTQYF
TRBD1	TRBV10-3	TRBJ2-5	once	TGTGCCATCAGATTGGACAGGGGACGTGTGGAGACCCAGTACTTC	CAIRLDRGRVETQYF
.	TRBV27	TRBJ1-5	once	TGTGCCAGCAGTTACCGAAACCGGGACACCCAGCATTTT	CASSYRNRDTQHF
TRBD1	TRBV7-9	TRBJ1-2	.	TGTGCCAGCAGCTTAGGAGGGGGCATTAGCTACACCTTC	CASSLGGGISYTF
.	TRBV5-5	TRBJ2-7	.	TGTGCCAGCAGCTTGAGGCTAGCAGTCTCCTACGAGCAGTACTTC	CASSLRLAVSYEQYF
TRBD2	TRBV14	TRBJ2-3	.	TGTGCCAGCAGCCGAAAGGGACTAGTAACAGATACGCAGTATTTT	CASSRKGLVTDTQYF
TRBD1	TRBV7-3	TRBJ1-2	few	TGTGCCAGCAGCTGGACAGGGGGCTATGGCTACACCTTC	CASSWTGGYGYTF
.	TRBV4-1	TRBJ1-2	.	TGCGCCAGCAGCCAGGAAACCGGGACTTGCACCTTC	CASSQETGTCTF
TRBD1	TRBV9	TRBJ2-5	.	TGTGCCAGCAGCCCCGGGACAGCCGAGACCCAGTACTTC	CASSPGTAETQYF
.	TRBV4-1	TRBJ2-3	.	TGCGCCATCAGCCATGTCCTGGACTGGCGGACCTTCACAGATACGCAGTATTTT	CAISHVLDWRTFTDTQYF
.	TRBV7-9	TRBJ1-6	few	TGTGCCAGGGCCAAGGACAGAAAAAACAATAATTCACCCCTCCACTTT	CARAKDRKNNNSPLHF
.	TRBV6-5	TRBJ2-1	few	TGTGCCACCACAAGTTACAATGAGCAGTTCTTC	CATTSYNEQFF
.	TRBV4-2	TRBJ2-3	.	TGTGCCAGCAGCCAAGATCATTCAGATACGCAGTATTTT	CASSQDHSDTQYF
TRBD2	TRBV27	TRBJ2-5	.	TGTGCCAGCACTATTGCGGGGGGTGAGACCCAGTACTTC	CASTIAGGETQYF
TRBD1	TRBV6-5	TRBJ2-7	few	TGTGCCAGCAGCCGTAACACAGGGGCCTACGAGCAGTACTTC	CASSRNTGAYEQYF
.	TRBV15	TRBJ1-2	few	TGTGCCACCAGCAGAGATCGAAAGGGCGGGGGCTACACCTTC	CATSRDRKGGGYTF
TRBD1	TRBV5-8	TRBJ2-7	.	TGTGCCAGCACCAGACAGGGTCAAAACTACGAGCAGTACTTC	CASTRQGQNYEQYF
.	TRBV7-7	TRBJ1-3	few	TGTGCTAGCAGCAAAGCCCCAGGCTCTGGAAACACCATATATTTT	CASSKAPGSGNTIYF
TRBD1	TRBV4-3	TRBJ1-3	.	TGCGCCAGCAGCCAATCTCCCGGACAGGGGGGCTCTGGAAACACCATATATTTT	CASSQSPGQGGSGNTIYF
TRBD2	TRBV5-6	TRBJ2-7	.	TGTGCCAGCAACCCTAGCGGGGGCCTTTTCGAGCAGTACTTC	CASNPSGGLFEQYF
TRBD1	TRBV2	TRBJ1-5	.	TGTGCCAGCAGTGAACAGGGACAGGGGGTAGGGCCCCAGCATTTT	CASSEQGQGVGPQHF
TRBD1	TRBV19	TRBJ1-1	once	TGTGCCAGTAGTATAGATGGACAGGCACCGGTGGCTTTCTTT	CASSIDGQAPVAFF
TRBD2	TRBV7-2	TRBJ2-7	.	TGTGCCAGCATCTTGTCGGGGGGTCCGGGCGAGCAGTACTTC	CASILSGGPGEQYF
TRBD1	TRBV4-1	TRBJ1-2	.	TGCGCCAGCAGCCAAGGTCTACAGGGGAACTATGGCTACACCTTC	CASSQGLQGNYGYTF
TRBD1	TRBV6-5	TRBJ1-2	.	TGTGCCAGCAGTTACGAATCCTACAGGGGCAACTATGGCTACACCTTC	CASSYESYRGNYGYTF
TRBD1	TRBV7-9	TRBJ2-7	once	TGTGCCAGCAGCCCTTTGGGGGACAGGGGCTCCTACGAGCAGTACTTC	CASSPLGDRGSYEQYF
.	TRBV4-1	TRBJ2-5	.	TGCGCCAGCAGCCAAGATTTAGGGAGTCTACTGAAGACCCAGTACTTC	CASSQDLGSLLKTQYF
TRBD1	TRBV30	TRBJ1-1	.	TGTGCCTGGAGCCGGGACAGGAACACTGAAGCTTTCTTT	CAWSRDRNTEAFF
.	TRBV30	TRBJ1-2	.	TGTGCCTGGAGCCGACAGGTCCGCGGCTACACCTTC	CAWSRQVRGYTF
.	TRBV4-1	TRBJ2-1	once	TGCGCCAGCAGCCAAGATCGTAACCGTATAGAATACAATGAGCAGTTCTTC	CASSQDRNRIEYNEQFF
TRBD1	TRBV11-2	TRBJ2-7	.	TGTGCCAGCAGCTTAGGGCCGGGACAGGGCTACGAGCAGTACTTC	CASSLGPGQGYEQYF
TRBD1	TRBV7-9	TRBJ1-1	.	TGTGCCAGCAGCCAGTGGACAGGAGTCACTGAAGCTTTCTTT	CASSQWTGVTEAFF